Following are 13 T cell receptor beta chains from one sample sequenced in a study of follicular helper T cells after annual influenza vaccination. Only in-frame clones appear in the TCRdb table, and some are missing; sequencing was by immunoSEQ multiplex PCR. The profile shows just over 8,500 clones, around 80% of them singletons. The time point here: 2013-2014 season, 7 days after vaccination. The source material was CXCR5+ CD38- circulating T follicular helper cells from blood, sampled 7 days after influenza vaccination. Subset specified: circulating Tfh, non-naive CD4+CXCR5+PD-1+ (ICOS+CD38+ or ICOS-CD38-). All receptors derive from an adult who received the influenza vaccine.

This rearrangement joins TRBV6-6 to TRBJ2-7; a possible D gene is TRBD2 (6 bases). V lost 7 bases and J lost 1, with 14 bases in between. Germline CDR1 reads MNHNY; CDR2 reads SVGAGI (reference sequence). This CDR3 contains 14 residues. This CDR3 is CASKGRGWSYEQYF. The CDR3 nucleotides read TGTGCCAGCAAGGGGCGGGGTTGGTCCTACGAGCAGTACTTC.

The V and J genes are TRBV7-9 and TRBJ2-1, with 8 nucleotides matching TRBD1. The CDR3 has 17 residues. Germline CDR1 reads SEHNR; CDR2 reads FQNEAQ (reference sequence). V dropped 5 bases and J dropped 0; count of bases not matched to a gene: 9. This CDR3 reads CASSPSQGGRSYNEQFF. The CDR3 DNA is TGTGCCAGCAGCCCATCACAGGGGGGACGCTCCTACAATGAGCAGTTCTTC.

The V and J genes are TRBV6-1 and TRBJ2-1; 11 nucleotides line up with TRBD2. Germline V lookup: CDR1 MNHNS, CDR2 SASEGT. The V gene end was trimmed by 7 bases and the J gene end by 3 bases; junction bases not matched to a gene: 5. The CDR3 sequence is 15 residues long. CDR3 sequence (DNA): TGTGCCAGCACCGGAGGGACTAGCGGCTACAATGAGCAGTTCTTC. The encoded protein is CASTGGTSGYNEQFF.

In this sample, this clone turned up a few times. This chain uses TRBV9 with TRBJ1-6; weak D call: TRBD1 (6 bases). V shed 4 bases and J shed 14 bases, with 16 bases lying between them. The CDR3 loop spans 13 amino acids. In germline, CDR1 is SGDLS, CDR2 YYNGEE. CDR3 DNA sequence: TGTGCCAGCAGCTTGGACAGTTTGGGGGCCCTCCACTTT. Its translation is CASSLDSLGALHF. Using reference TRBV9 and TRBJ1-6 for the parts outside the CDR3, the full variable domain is DSGVTQTPKHLITATGQRVTLRCSPRSGDLSVYWYQQSLDQGLQFLIQYYNGEERAKGNILERFSAQQFPDLHSELNLSSLELGDSALYFCASSLDSLGALHFGNGTRLTVT.

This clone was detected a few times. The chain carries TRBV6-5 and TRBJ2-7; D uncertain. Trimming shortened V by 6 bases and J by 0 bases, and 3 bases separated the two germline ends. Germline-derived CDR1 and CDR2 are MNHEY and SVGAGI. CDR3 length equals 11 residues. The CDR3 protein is CASRSSYEQYF. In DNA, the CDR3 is TGTGCCAGCAGGTCCTCCTACGAGCAGTACTTC.

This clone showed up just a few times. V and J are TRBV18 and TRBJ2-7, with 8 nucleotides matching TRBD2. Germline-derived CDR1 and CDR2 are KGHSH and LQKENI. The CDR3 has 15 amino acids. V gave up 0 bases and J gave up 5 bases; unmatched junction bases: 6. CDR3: CASSPPGLGANEQYF. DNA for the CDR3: TGTGCCAGCTCACCACCGGGACTAGGTGCCAACGAGCAGTACTTC.

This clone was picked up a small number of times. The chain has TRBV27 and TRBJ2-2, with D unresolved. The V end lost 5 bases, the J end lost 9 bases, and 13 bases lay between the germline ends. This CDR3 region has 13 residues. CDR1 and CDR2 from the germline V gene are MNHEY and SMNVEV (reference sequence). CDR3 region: CASSLQWTRELFF. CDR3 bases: TGTGCCAGCAGTCTACAATGGACCCGGGAGCTGTTTTTT.

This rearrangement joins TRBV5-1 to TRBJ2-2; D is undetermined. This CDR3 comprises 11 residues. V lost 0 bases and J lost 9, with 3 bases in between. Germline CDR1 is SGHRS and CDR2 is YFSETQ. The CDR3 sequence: CASSLARELFF. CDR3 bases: TGCGCCAGCAGCTTGGCCCGGGAGCTGTTTTTT.

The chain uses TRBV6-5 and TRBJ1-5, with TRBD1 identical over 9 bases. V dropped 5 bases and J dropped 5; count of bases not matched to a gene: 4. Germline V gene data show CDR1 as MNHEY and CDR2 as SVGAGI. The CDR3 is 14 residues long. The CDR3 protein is CASSTTGGYQPQHF. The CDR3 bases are TGTGCCAGCAGTACGACAGGGGGTTATCAGCCCCAGCATTTT.

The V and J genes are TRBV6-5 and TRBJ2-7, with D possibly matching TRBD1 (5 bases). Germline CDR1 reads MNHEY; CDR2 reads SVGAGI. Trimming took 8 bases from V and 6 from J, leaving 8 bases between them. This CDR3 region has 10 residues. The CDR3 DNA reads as TGTGCCAGCCGAAGGGGCGAGCAGTACTTC. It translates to CASRRGEQYF.

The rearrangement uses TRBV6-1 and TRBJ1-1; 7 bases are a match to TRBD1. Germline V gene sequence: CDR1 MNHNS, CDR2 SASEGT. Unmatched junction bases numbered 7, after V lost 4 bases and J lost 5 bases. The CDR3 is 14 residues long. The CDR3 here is CASSATGSGTEAFF. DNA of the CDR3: TGTGCCAGCAGTGCGACAGGGTCGGGGACTGAAGCTTTCTTT.

CDR3 amino acids: CASSLYLGASTEAFF. The CDR3, as DNA: TGCGCCAGCAGCTTGTATCTGGGGGCGAGCACTGAAGCTTTCTTT. The rearrangement uses TRBV5-1 and TRBJ1-1; maybe TRBD1 (6 bases). V gave up 1 base and J gave up 4 bases, with 14 bases separating them. Germline-derived CDR1 and CDR2 are SGHRS and YFSETQ. The CDR3 is 15 amino acids.

The CDR3 is CAISDQRGGDTQYF. In nucleotides, the CDR3 is TGTGCCATCAGTGACCAGCGGGGGGGAGATACGCAGTATTTT. The chain links TRBV10-3 to TRBJ2-3, with 10 bases lining up with TRBD2. Germline values: CDR1 ENHRY, CDR2 SYGVKD. The CDR3 consists of 14 residues. Trimming removed 3 bases from V and 5 bases from J; junction bases left unmatched: 2.